Listed here is a single T cell receptor (beta chain). Its antigen is as yet unknown. Libraries were prepared by immunoSEQ multiplex PCR; TCRdb keeps only in-frame clonotypes and omits some of them. The repertoire holds more than 20,000 clones, with roughly 84% as singletons. The CDR3 consists of 16 residues. Germline CDR1 SGHRS, CDR2 YFSETQ. V shed 0 bases and J 4 bases; nucleotides not matched to a gene: 3. The data were taken from a study of lymphopenia after photon versus proton radiotherapy. Study outcomes and limitations: A bigger post-nadir fall in TCR diversity correlated inversely with survival time in deceased patients. After the lymphocyte nadir, photon-treated repertoires showed oligoclonal expansion, especially of CD8+ Temra cells. Under photons, naive T cells and diversity fell while effector/memory populations rose. Survival link was tested only in deceased patients; proton benefit remains a possibility.

V is TRBV5-1 and J is TRBJ1-4, with 10 bases that match TRBD1. The receptor's source is a man aged 40-49 years with gastric cancer. This specimen consisted of peripheral blood, obtained from a patient treated with photon-based radiotherapy. The CDR3 loop reads CASSLEGQGSNEKLFF. DNA for the CDR3: TGCGCCAGCAGCTTGGAGGGACAGGGGAGTAATGAAAAACTGTTTTTT.